Listed below are T cell receptor beta chains from one sample, sequenced in a study of shared clonotypes between healthy human individuals. The assay was immunoSEQ multiplex PCR, and TCRdb's table has in-frame clones only and misses some. Seen here are 950,000 to 1,300,000 clones, around four fifths observed once, and the top ten hold approximately 1.5%. The sequenced material came from memory CD4+ T cells sorted from blood. Source of these receptors: a man aged 18 to 35 in good health. CDR3s include the opening cysteine and the closing phenylalanine or tryptophan. The D gene is left open where the match is weak. Where a row states a size, it is once, few, many or the class of an expanded clone; other rows omit it.

CDR3nt: TGTGCCAGCAGCGTAGGGCCTAGCGGGGGGCCCGGAGAGACCCAGTACTTC
CDR3aa: CASSVGPSGGPGETQYF
j_gene: TRBJ2-5
v_gene: TRBV9
abundance: .
d_gene: TRBD2

CDR3nt: TGTGCCAGTAGTACGCAGGGGGCTTCGAATGAGCAGTTCTTC
CDR3aa: CASSTQGASNEQFF
j_gene: TRBJ2-1
v_gene: TRBV19
abundance: .
d_gene: TRBD1

CDR3nt: TGCGCCAGCAAGGGGGGGGATCGGGAGACCCAGTACTTC
CDR3aa: CASKGGDRETQYF
j_gene: TRBJ2-5
v_gene: TRBV5-1
abundance: few
d_gene: .

CDR3nt: TGTGCCAGCAGCTTAGCCCAGCTCTCGAACACCGGGGAGCTGTTTTTT
CDR3aa: CASSLAQLSNTGELFF
j_gene: TRBJ2-2
v_gene: TRBV7-6
abundance: .
d_gene: .

CDR3nt: TGCGCCAGCAGCTTGGATACGGGGTCCTCACCCCTCCACTTT
CDR3aa: CASSLDTGSSPLHF
j_gene: TRBJ1-6
v_gene: TRBV5-1
abundance: few
d_gene: .

CDR3nt: TGTGCCAGCTCACCGCAGTGGGCAGGGGGCGGTTCTGGACCCTACGAGCAGTACTTC
CDR3aa: CASSPQWAGGGSGPYEQYF
j_gene: TRBJ2-7
v_gene: TRBV18
abundance: once
d_gene: TRBD1

CDR3nt: TGTGCCAGCAGCCAGACAGGGAACTATGGCTACACCTTC
CDR3aa: CASSQTGNYGYTF
j_gene: TRBJ1-2
v_gene: TRBV7-2
abundance: .
d_gene: TRBD1

CDR3nt: TGTGCCAGCAGCTTAGCTAGCGGGAGTGGGACCGGGGAGCTGTTTTTT
CDR3aa: CASSLASGSGTGELFF
j_gene: TRBJ2-2
v_gene: TRBV7-9
abundance: .
d_gene: TRBD2

CDR3nt: TGCGCCAGCAGTCAAATAGCTGGTCAGCCCCAGCATTTT
CDR3aa: CASSQIAGQPQHF
j_gene: TRBJ1-5
v_gene: TRBV23-1
abundance: .
d_gene: .

CDR3nt: TGTGCCAGCAGTCGGGGTGCGCAACAAGAGACCCAGTACTTC
CDR3aa: CASSRGAQQETQYF
j_gene: TRBJ2-5
v_gene: TRBV7-9
abundance: .
d_gene: .

CDR3nt: TGCGCCAGCAGCTCACAGGGCTCTGGAAACACCATATATTTT
CDR3aa: CASSSQGSGNTIYF
j_gene: TRBJ1-3
v_gene: TRBV5-1
abundance: .
d_gene: .

CDR3nt: TGTGCCAGCAGTCCCTCGTTGGGGGCTTACGAGCAGTACTTC
CDR3aa: CASSPSLGAYEQYF
j_gene: TRBJ2-7
v_gene: TRBV6-5
abundance: .
d_gene: .

CDR3nt: TGTGCCAGCAGCTTAGGCGGGACTTATGATTACGAGCAGTACTTC
CDR3aa: CASSLGGTYDYEQYF
j_gene: TRBJ2-7
v_gene: TRBV11-3
abundance: .
d_gene: .

CDR3nt: TGTGCCAGCAGCTACCCGGGTCCCCTCCACTTT
CDR3aa: CASSYPGPLHF
j_gene: TRBJ1-6
v_gene: TRBV11-2
abundance: few
d_gene: .

CDR3nt: TGTGCCAGCAGCCCGGACCCAGGGAGCCTCTACGAGCAGTACTTC
CDR3aa: CASSPDPGSLYEQYF
j_gene: TRBJ2-7
v_gene: TRBV5-5
abundance: .
d_gene: .

CDR3nt: TGTGCTAGTGGTCCTGACATAACGAACACCGGGGAGCTGTTTTTT
CDR3aa: CASGPDITNTGELFF
j_gene: TRBJ2-2
v_gene: TRBV12-5
abundance: once
d_gene: .

CDR3nt: TGTGCTAGCAGCTTAGAGTCACAAGGGACGCAGTATTTT
CDR3aa: CASSLESQGTQYF
j_gene: TRBJ2-3
v_gene: TRBV7-7
abundance: .
d_gene: .

CDR3nt: TGTGCCAGCAGTGCAGGGGAGGGTAATTCACCCCTCCACTTT
CDR3aa: CASSAGEGNSPLHF
j_gene: TRBJ1-6
v_gene: TRBV6-6
abundance: .
d_gene: .

CDR3nt: TGTGCCAGTAGTGAAGGAAACACCATATATTTT
CDR3aa: CASSEGNTIYF
j_gene: TRBJ1-3
v_gene: TRBV19
abundance: few
d_gene: .

CDR3nt: TGTGCCAGCAGCAGAGGGGAGGGCTATGGCTACACCTTC
CDR3aa: CASSRGEGYGYTF
j_gene: TRBJ1-2
v_gene: TRBV5-6
abundance: .
d_gene: .

CDR3nt: TGTGCCAGCAGCGTCGGAGGGGATTCTACCTACGAGCAGTACTTC
CDR3aa: CASSVGGDSTYEQYF
j_gene: TRBJ2-7
v_gene: TRBV9
abundance: .
d_gene: .